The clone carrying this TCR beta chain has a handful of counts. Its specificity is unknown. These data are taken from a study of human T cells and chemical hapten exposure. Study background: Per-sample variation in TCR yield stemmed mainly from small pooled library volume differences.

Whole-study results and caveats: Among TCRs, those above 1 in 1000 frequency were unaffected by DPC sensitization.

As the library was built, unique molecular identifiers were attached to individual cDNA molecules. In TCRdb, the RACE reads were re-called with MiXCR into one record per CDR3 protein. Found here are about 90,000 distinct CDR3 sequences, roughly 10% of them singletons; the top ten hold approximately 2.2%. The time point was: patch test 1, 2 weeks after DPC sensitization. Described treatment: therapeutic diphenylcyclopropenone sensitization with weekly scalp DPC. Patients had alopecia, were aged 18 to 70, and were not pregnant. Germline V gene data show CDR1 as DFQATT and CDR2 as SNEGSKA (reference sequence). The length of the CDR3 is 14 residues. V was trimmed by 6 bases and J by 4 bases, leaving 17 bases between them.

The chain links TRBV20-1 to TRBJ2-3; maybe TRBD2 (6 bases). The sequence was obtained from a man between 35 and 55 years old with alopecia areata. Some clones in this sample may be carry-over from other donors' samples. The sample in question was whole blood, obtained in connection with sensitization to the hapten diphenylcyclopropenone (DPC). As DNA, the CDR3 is TGCAGTGCACTTACCGGGGGAAGGGCAGATACGCAGTATTTT. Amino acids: CSALTGGRADTQYF.